These T cell receptor beta chains were read from a single sample in a study of blood T cell repertoires in COVID-19. Here immunoSEQ multiplex PCR was the method, and the copy in TCRdb shows in-frame clones only, minus some. Of 150,000 to 200,000 clones listed, 93% are singletons. Sequencing was done on a sample of peripheral blood. These receptors originate from a woman in her sixties or seventies with COVID-19, enrolled during active disease. The CDR3 runs from the conserved cysteine through the conserved F or W. A D gene is named only where the DNA matches it firmly. Only some rows state a clone size, as once, few, many or a class for expanded clones.

TRBJ1-3 | . | . | TRBV5-8 | TGTGCCAGCAGCGTCAGGGGCTCTGGAAACACCATATATTTT | CASSVRGSGNTIYF
TRBJ1-1 | TRBD1 | once | TRBV11-2 | TGTGCCAGCAGCTTCTACCGGGACAGGGGGAGGACTGAAGCTTTCTTT | CASSFYRDRGRTEAFF
TRBJ2-7 | . | . | TRBV6-5 | TGTGCCAGCAGTTACCAAGGGGCCAATCCTCGGGAGCAGTACTTC | CASSYQGANPREQYF
TRBJ1-2 | TRBD1 | . | TRBV18 | TGTGCCAGCTCATCCTTGACAGGGGAAGCCTATGGCTACACCTTC | CASSSLTGEAYGYTF
TRBJ2-2 | . | once | TRBV7-2 | TGTGCCAGCAGCCCAGACTCTAGCGTCAACACCGGGGAGCTGTTTTTT | CASSPDSSVNTGELFF
TRBJ2-1 | . | . | TRBV5-6 | TGTGCCAGCAGCTTGGGACCCATGAGATATCTAGACTATGAGCAGTTCTTC | CASSLGPMRYLDYEQFF
TRBJ1-6 | . | . | TRBV4-3 | TGCGCCAGCAGCCAAGATACGAAGGGGGGGGGCCCCTGGAATTCACCCCTCCACTTT | CASSQDTKGGGPWNSPLHF
TRBJ1-2 | . | . | TRBV6-2/TRBV6-3 | TGTGCCAGCAGTTACCCGGGAAGCGTCTATGTGTACACCTTC | CASSYPGSVYVYTF
TRBJ2-1 | . | . | TRBV7-3 | TGTGCCAGCGGCGTTAGCTCGGGTTACAATGAGCAGTTCTTC | CASGVSSGYNEQFF
TRBJ1-2 | . | . | TRBV6-5 | TGTGCCAGCACCTCACAGGTCTCGAATTATGGCTACACCTTC | CASTSQVSNYGYTF
TRBJ2-3 | . | . | TRBV5-1 | TGCGCCAGCAGCAGGAGCCCCAGCGTGAGCACAGATACGCAGTATTTT | CASSRSPSVSTDTQYF
TRBJ2-7 | . | . | TRBV11-1 | TGTGCCAGCAGCCACGGGTCCTACGAGCAGTACTTC | CASSHGSYEQYF
TRBJ1-3 | TRBD1 | . | TRBV2 | TGTGCCAGCAGTGCGGACAGGGCTGGAAACACCATATATTTT | CASSADRAGNTIYF
TRBJ1-5 | TRBD1 | . | TRBV27 | TGTGCCAGCAGTTCGGGACAGGATGGCAATCAGCCCCAGCATTTT | CASSSGQDGNQPQHF
TRBJ1-3 | . | once | TRBV30 | TGTGCCTGGAGTTCAGGCCGGAACACCATATATTTT | CAWSSGRNTIYF
TRBJ1-1 | . | few | TRBV18 | TGTGCCAGCTCACCACCTGGGTTGAGGGACACTGAAGCTTTCTTT | CASSPPGLRDTEAFF
TRBJ2-1 | . | . | TRBV7-2 | TGTGCCAGCAGCAAGACAGTTAGCTCCTACAATGAGCAGTTCTTC | CASSKTVSSYNEQFF
TRBJ2-7 | . | once | TRBV18 | TGTGCCAGCTCACCAGGAAGGGGCGAGCAGTACTTC | CASSPGRGEQYF
TRBJ2-5 | TRBD1 | . | TRBV7-2 | TGTGCCAGCAGCGCGGACAGGAAAGAGACCCAGTACTTC | CASSADRKETQYF
TRBJ1-4 | . | . | TRBV2 | TGTGCCAGCAGCCTAGAATTAGTCTCATCGGGAGAAAAACTGTTTTTT | CASSLELVSSGEKLFF
TRBJ2-3 | TRBD1 | . | TRBV19 | TGTGCCAGTAGTATGGGGACAGGCACAGATACGCAGTATTTT | CASSMGTGTDTQYF
TRBJ1-2 | . | . | TRBV5-6 | TGTGCCAGCAGCCCCCTCCCGGGGGACTATGGCTACACCTTC | CASSPLPGDYGYTF
TRBJ2-1 | TRBD2 | few | TRBV13 | TGTGCCAGCAGCCCACCGGGACTAGCGGGGCTCTACAATGAGCAGTTCTTC | CASSPPGLAGLYNEQFF
TRBJ1-1 | . | . | TRBV29-1 | TGCAGCGTTGCGAATTTCGCGGGAGTAACTGAAGCTTTCTTT | CSVANFAGVTEAFF